These 8 T cell receptor beta chains were sequenced from one sample in a study of PD-1 blockade in mismatch repair-deficient tumors. The protocol was immunoSEQ multiplex PCR, while the TCRdb copy is restricted to in-frame clones and leaves out a portion. The data contain 50,000 to 75,000 clones, 88% of them seen just once; the ten biggest clones take up approximately 15%. This specimen consisted of peripheral blood, obtained 52 weeks after starting pembrolizumab. The receptors shown here come from an adult with mismatch repair-deficient cancer.

CDR3 sequence reads: CASSSWTGEETQYF. CDR3 sequence (DNA): TGTGCCAGCAGCTCGTGGACAGGGGAAGAGACCCAGTACTTC. V is TRBV27 and J is TRBJ2-5; TRBD1 aligns across 9 bases. V was pared by 6 bases and J by 3 bases, with 5 bases of the junction left unmatched. The CDR3 has 14 amino acids. Germline V CDR1 and CDR2: MNHEY, SMNVEV (reference sequence).

The CDR3 spells CASSLDTSGPSYEQYF. Written as DNA, the CDR3 is TGTGCCAGCAGTTTAGATACTAGCGGACCTTCCTACGAGCAGTACTTC. The V call is TRBV28, the J call TRBJ2-7; 8 nucleotides line up with TRBD2. After removal of 2 bases from V and 1 base from J, the junction contained 7 bases not matched to a gene. The CDR3 spans 16 residues. Germline lookup yields CDR1 MDHEN and CDR2 SYDVKM.

This clone occurred once. The rearrangement links TRBV9 to TRBJ2-5; weak D call: TRBD2 (6 bases). The CDR3 is 15 amino acids. Trimming took off 2 bases at V and 4 bases at J, with 15 bases between the two ends. Per the germline V gene, CDR1 is SGDLS and CDR2 is YYNGEE. CDR3 protein: CASSVSGTFAETQYF. The CDR3 nucleotides are TGTGCCAGCAGCGTTTCCGGGACTTTTGCAGAGACCCAGTACTTC.

This rearrangement joins TRBV27 to TRBJ1-2; no firm D call. V lost 0 bases and J 4 bases, leaving 9 bases between the germline ends. The CDR3 runs to 14 residues. CDR1 and CDR2 from the germline V gene are MNHEY and SMNVEV (reference sequence). CDR3 amino acids: CASSLSGGSYGYTF. In nucleotides, the CDR3 is TGTGCCAGCAGTTTATCCGGCGGGTCCTATGGCTACACCTTC.

The V and J genes are TRBV6-4 and TRBJ1-2, with D unclear. V was shortened by 6 bases and J by 8 bases, with 16 bases between the two germline ends. This CDR3 comprises 13 residues. The germline CDR1 and CDR2 sequences are MRHNA and SNTAGT. CDR3 residues: CASRGTDWRGYTF. The CDR3, as DNA: TGTGCCAGCAGGGGCACGGACTGGCGGGGCTACACCTTC.

The chain combines TRBV7-9 with TRBJ2-3, with TRBD2 matching 12 bases. From germline, CDR1 is SEHNR and CDR2 FQNEAQ (reference sequence). The CDR3 loop spans 16 amino acids. V lost 5 bases, J lost 0 bases, and 3 bases stayed unmatched. This CDR3 is CASSPLAGGSTDTQYF. In DNA, the CDR3 is TGTGCCAGCAGCCCGCTAGCGGGAGGGAGCACAGATACGCAGTATTTT.

The J gene is TRBJ2-7, the V gene TRBV2; 10 bases agree with TRBD2. The germline CDR1 and CDR2 sequences are SNHLY and FYNNEI. The J segment lost 3 bases and the V segment lost 1 base, leaving 12 bases of the junction unmatched. This CDR3 has 18 residues. Written as DNA, the CDR3 is TGTGCCAGCAGTGAAGGACAGGGTTCGACTAGCGGGCTCTACGAGCAGTACTTC. Its translation: CASSEGQGSTSGLYEQYF.

This chain joins TRBV4-1 and TRBJ1-2; the D gene is possibly TRBD1 (5 bases). Germline assignment: CDR1 MGHRA and CDR2 YSYEKL. The germline V and J ends were trimmed by 0 bases and 2 bases, with 13 bases remaining between them. The CDR3 totals 16 residues. CDR3 bases: TGCGCCAGCAGCCAAGATCTTGACAGATGGAACTATGGCTACACCTTC. Amino acids: CASSQDLDRWNYGYTF.